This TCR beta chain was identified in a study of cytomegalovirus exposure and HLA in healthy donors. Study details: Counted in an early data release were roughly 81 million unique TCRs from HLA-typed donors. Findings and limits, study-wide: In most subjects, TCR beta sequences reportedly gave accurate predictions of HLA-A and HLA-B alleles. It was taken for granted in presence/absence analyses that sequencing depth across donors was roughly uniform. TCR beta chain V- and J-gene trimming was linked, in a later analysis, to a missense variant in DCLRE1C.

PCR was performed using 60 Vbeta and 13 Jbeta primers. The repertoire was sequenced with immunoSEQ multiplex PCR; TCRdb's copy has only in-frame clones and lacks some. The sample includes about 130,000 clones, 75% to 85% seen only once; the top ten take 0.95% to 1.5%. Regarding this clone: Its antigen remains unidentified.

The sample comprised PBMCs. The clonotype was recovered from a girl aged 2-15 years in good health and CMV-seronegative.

The CDR3 is CASKEGGGRWAVPMNTEAFF. DNA for the CDR3: TGTGCCAGCAAGGAAGGGGGAGGGCGTTGGGCCGTCCCCATGAACACTGAAGCTTTCTTT. This chain links TRBV13 with TRBJ1-1; a possible D gene is TRBD1 (6 bases). CDR1 and CDR2 (germline): PRHDT, FYEKMQ (reference sequence). V lost 7 bases and J lost 0, with 30 bases in between. The CDR3 has 20 amino acids.